A single sample is the source of the 2 T cell receptor beta chains below, sequenced in a study of CD8+ T cells in alopecia areata. Following RNA extraction, reverse transcription yielded cDNA that acted as the sequencing template. The assay was immunoSEQ multiplex PCR, and TCRdb's table has in-frame clones only and misses some. The table shows more than 95,000 clones, with roughly 50% occurring only once. Sequences were obtained from NKG2D-low CD8+ T cells sorted from blood. The receptors were sampled from a human donor with alopecia areata.

This clone has only a few counts. V gene TRBV4-1 combines with J gene TRBJ1-3; D call uncertain. V was shortened by 2 bases and J by 1 base, with 3 bases between the two germline ends. Germline V gene data show CDR1 as MGHRA and CDR2 as YSYEKL. This CDR3 comprises 13 residues. The chain's CDR3 is CASSQRSGNTIYF. The DNA of the CDR3 is TGCGCCAGCAGCCAAAGGTCTGGAAACACCATATATTTT.

V is TRBV4-1 and J is TRBJ2-7, with 11 positions matching TRBD2. Germline V gene lookup returns CDR1 MGHRA and CDR2 YSYEKL. CDR3 length: 14 residues. The V segment lost 4 bases and the J segment 2 bases; nucleotides outside the gene matches: 1. The CDR3 region is CASSLTSGTYEQYF. The CDR3 region has the DNA TGCGCCAGCAGCCTGACTAGCGGGACCTACGAGCAGTACTTC.